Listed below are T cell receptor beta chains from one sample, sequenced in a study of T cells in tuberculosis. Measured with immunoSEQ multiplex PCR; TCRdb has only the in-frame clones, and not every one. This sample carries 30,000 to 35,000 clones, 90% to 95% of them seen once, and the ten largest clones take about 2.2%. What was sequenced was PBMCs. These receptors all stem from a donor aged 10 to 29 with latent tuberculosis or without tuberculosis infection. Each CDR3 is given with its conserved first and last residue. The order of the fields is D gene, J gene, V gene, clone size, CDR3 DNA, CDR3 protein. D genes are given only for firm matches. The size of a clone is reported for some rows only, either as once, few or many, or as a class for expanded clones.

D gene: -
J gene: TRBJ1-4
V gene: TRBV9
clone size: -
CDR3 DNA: TGTGCCAGCAGCGTAGAAGCAGGGGATGAAAAACTGTTTTTT
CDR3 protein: CASSVEAGDEKLFF

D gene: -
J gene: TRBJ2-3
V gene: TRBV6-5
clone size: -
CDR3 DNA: TGTGCCAGCAGTTACGGGGCAGGGAACACAGATACGCAGTATTTT
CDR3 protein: CASSYGAGNTDTQYF

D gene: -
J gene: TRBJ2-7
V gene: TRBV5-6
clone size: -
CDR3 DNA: TGTGCCAGCAGCTTGGGAGGGAGCGAGCAGTACTTC
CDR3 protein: CASSLGGSEQYF

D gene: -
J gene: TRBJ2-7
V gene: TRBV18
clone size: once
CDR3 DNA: TGTGCCAGCTCGCGTCTTAGCGTGGCAACCTCTCAGGACTTC
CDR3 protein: CASSRLSVATSQDF

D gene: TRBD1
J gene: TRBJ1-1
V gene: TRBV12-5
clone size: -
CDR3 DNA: TGTGCTAGTGGTTTCGCACTCGGGACAGGGGTCGGGAACACTGAAGCTTTCTTT
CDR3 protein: CASGFALGTGVGNTEAFF

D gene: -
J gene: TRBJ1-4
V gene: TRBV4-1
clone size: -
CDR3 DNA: TGCGCCAGCAGCCAATGGAAGCGTGAAAAACTGTTTTTT
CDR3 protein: CASSQWKREKLFF

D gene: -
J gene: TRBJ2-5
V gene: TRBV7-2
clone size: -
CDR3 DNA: TGTGCCAGCAGCTTAGCGCTGGGCAGAACGGAGACCCAGTACTTC
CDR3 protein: CASSLALGRTETQYF

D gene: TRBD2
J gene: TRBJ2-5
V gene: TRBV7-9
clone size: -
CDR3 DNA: TGTGCCAGCAGTTTTCAGCGGGGGGAAGAGACCCAGTACTTC
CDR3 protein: CASSFQRGEETQYF

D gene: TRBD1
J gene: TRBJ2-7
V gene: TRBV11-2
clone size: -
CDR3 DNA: TGTGCCAGCAGCTTCCGACAGGGAACCCTCTCGAGCTCCTACGAGCAGTACTTC
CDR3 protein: CASSFRQGTLSSSYEQYF

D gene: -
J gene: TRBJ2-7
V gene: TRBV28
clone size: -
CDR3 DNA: TGTGCCAGCAGTTTATCGCACGGGGAGCAGTACTTC
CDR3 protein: CASSLSHGEQYF

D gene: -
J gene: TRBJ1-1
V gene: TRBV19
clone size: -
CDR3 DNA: TGTGCCAGTAAACCGATAGAAACTGCTAACACTGAAGCTTTCTTT
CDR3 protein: CASKPIETANTEAFF

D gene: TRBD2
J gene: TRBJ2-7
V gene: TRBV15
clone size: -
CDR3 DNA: TGTGCCACCAGCAGGGGGGGACTAGGCTCCTACGAGCAGTACTTC
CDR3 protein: CATSRGGLGSYEQYF

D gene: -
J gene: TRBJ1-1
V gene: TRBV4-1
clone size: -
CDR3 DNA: TGCGCCAGCAGCCAAGATTGGGGGGTGATTGAAGCTTTCTTT
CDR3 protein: CASSQDWGVIEAFF

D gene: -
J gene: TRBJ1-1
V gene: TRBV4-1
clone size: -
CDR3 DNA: TGCGCCAGCAGACCAGGGTGGGTCTCGTTGAACACTGAAGCTTTCTTT
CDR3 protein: CASRPGWVSLNTEAFF

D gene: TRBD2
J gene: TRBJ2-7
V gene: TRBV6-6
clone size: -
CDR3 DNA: TGTGCCAGCAGCTCCTCCATTGCGGGAGGGTCCTACGAGCAGTACTTC
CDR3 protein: CASSSSIAGGSYEQYF

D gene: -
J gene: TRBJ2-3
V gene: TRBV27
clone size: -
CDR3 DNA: TGTGCCAGTTTTGTCGGTGGTACGCAGTATTTT
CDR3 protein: CASFVGGTQYF

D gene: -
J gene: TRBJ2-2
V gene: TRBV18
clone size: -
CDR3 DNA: TGTGCCAGCTCGTCCCGACCGCGGGGGCGTATTTACACCGGGGAGCTGTTTTTT
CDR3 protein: CASSSRPRGRIYTGELFF

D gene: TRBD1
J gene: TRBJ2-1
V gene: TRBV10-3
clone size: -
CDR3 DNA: TGTGCCATCAGGAAGGGACAGGGAAGGAATGAGCAGTTCTTC
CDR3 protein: CAIRKGQGRNEQFF

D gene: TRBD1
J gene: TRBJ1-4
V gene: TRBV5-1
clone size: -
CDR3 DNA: TGCGCCAGCAGGAAAACAGGGGGCGGTAATGAAAAACTGTTTTTT
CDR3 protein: CASRKTGGGNEKLFF

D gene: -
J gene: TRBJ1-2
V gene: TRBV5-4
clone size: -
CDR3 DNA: TGTGCCAGCAGCTTTTCAGGGGTGAACTATGGCTACACCTTC
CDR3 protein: CASSFSGVNYGYTF

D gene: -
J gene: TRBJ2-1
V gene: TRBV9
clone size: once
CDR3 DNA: TGTGCCAGCAGCGTAGGACCGGGGAACTTGGGACTCAATGAGCAGTTCTTC
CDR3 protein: CASSVGPGNLGLNEQFF

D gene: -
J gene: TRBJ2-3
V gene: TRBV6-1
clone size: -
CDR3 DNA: TGTGCCAGCACCTTACTAGCATGGTTTACAGATACGCAGTATTTT
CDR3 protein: CASTLLAWFTDTQYF

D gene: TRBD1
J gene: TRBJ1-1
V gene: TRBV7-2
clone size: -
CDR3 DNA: TGTGCCAGCAGCGCCTGGGACAGGGGGCAGACTGAAGCTTTCTTT
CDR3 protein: CASSAWDRGQTEAFF

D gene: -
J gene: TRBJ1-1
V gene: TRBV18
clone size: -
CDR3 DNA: TGTGCCAGCTCATCTGAGGGTCGGCTGAACACTGAAGCTTTCTTT
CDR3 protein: CASSSEGRLNTEAFF

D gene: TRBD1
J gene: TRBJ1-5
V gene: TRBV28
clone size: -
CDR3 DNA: TGTGCCAGCAACGGGGACAGAGCCAATCAGCCCCAGCATTTT
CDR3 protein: CASNGDRANQPQHF

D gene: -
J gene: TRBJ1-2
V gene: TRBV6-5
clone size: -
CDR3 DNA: TGTGCCAGCAGCTTCTGGGAGGATGGCTACACCTTC
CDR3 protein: CASSFWEDGYTF

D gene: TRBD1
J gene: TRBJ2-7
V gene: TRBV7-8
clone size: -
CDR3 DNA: TGTGCCAGCAGCCCCGCGGGACAGGGGACCTACGAGCAGTACTTC
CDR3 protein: CASSPAGQGTYEQYF

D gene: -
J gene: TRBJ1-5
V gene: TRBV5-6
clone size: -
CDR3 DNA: TGTGCCAGCAGCTTGGCAGGCAATCAGCCCCAGCATTTT
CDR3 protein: CASSLAGNQPQHF

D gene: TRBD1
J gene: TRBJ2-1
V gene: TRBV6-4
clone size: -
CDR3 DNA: TGTGCCAGCAGTGCATCCGGGACAGGTTACAATGAGCAGTTCTTC
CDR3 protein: CASSASGTGYNEQFF

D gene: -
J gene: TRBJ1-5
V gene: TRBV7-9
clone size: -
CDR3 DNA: TGTGCCAGCAGCTTATACGGCGGCGGAAATAGCAATCAGCCCCAGCATTTT
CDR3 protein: CASSLYGGGNSNQPQHF

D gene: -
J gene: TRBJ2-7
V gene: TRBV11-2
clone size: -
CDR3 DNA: TGTGCCAGCAGCCGTGGAGACTACGAGCAGTACTTC
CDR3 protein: CASSRGDYEQYF

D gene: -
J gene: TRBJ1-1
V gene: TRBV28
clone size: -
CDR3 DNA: TGTGCCAGCAGTTTTCCAGGGAGGACTGAAGCTTTCTTT
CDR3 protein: CASSFPGRTEAFF

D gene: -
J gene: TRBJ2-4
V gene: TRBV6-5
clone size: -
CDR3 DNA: TGTGCCAGCAGTTCCAGACAGGCTTGGGCCAAAAACATTCAGTACTTC
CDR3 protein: CASSSRQAWAKNIQYF

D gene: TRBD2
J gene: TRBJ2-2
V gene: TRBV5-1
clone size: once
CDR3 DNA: TGCGCCAGCAGCTTGGAACCTTTAGCGGGAAACACCGGGGAGCTGTTTTTT
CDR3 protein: CASSLEPLAGNTGELFF

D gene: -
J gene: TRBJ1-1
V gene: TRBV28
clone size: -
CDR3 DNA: TGTGCCAGCAGGAGAACGGGACTTTTAAACACTGAAGCTTTCTTT
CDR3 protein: CASRRTGLLNTEAFF

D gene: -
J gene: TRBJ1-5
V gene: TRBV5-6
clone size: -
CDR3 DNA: TGTGCCAGCAGCCACGGGGTCCTTCAGCCCCAGCATTTT
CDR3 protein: CASSHGVLQPQHF

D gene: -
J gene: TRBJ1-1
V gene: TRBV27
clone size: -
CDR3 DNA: TGTGCCAGCAGTTTGGGGCCGAACACTGAAGCTTTCTTT
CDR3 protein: CASSLGPNTEAFF

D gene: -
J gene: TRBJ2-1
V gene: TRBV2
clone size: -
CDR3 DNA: TGTGCCAGCATTCAGGGTCCGGCAGGTGAGCAGTTCTTC
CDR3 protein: CASIQGPAGEQFF

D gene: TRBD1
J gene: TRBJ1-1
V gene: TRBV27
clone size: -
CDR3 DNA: TGTGCCAGCAGTTCCCCCGACAGGGAGAACACTGAAGCTTTCTTT
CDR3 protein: CASSSPDRENTEAFF

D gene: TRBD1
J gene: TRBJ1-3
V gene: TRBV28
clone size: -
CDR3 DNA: TGTGCCAGCAGTTATCAGGGGGGTGGAAACACCATATATTTT
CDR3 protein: CASSYQGGGNTIYF

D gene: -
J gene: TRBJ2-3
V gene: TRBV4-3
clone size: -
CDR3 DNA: TGCGCCAGCAGCCAGGAATTAGTGCGGGGCACAGATACGCAGTATTTT
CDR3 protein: CASSQELVRGTDTQYF

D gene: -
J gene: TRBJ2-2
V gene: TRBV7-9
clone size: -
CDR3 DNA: TGTGCCAGCAGCTTTGCAGGGGCCATGAGGGAGCTGTTTTTT
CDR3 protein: CASSFAGAMRELFF

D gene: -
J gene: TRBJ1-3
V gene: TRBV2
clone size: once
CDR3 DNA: TGTGCCAGCAGTGATATTAGTTTGGGAAACACCATATATTTT
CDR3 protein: CASSDISLGNTIYF

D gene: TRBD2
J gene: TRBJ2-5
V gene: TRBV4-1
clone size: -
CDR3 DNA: TGCGCCAGCAGCCCCCCGGCTAGCGGGGGGGAAGAGACCCAGTACTTC
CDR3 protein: CASSPPASGGEETQYF

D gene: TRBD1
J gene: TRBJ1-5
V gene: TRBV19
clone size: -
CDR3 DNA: TGTGCCAGTAGTCCGGGGACAGGATACAATCAGCCCCAGCATTTT
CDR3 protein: CASSPGTGYNQPQHF

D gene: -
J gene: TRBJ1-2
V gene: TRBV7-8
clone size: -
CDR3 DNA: TGTGCCAGCAGCTCCCTGGAGAGTTACGGCTACACCTTC
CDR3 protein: CASSSLESYGYTF

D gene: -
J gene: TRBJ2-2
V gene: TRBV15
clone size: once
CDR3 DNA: TGTGCCACCAGCAGAGATTGGCCCTCGAACACCGGGGAGCTGTTTTTT
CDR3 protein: CATSRDWPSNTGELFF

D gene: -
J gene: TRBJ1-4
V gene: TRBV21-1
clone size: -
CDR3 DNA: TGTGCCAGCAGCAAAGGTACATCCCTAGAGCACGGTGAAAAACTGTTTTTT
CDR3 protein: CASSKGTSLEHGEKLFF

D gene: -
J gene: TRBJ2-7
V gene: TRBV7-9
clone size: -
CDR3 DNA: TGTGCCAGCAGCTTAGAGCTGGGGGCTCCTGTCGAGCAGTACTTC
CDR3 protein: CASSLELGAPVEQYF

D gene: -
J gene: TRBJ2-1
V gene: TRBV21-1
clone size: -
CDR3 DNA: TGTGCCAGCAGCAAAGTAAATTACCTCAGACTAGCGGGATGCGGCTACAATGAGCAGTTCTTC
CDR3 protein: CASSKVNYLRLAGCGYNEQFF

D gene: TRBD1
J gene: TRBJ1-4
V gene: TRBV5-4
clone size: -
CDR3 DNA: TGTGCCAGCACCGACAGACAGGGGGGATCTAATGAAAAACTGTTTTTT
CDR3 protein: CASTDRQGGSNEKLFF

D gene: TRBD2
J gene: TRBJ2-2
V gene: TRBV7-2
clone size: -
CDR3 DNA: TGTGCCAGCAGCTTTCAAGTTCTAGCGGGAGGAAGGGAGCTGTTTTTT
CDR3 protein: CASSFQVLAGGRELFF

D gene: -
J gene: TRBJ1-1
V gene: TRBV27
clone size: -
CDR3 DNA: TGTGCCAGCAGGAAACACAGAAAAACTGAAGCTTTCTTT
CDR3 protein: CASRKHRKTEAFF

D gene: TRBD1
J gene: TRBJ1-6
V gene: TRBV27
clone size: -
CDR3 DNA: TGTGCCAGCAGTTTATCAATTTGGGCGACAGGGGTGCTCCAAGGTCCCAATTCACCCCTCCACTTT
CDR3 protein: CASSLSIWATGVLQGPNSPLHF

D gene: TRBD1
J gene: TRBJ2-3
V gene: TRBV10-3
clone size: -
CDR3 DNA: TGTGCCATCAGCACCGGGACAGCAGATACGCAGTATTTT
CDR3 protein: CAISTGTADTQYF